This T cell receptor beta chain was identified in a study of beta chain features in type 1 diabetes. Broader study findings: The influence of HLA type on TCRB rearrangement stayed undetermined. Fewer insertions but more deletions were seen at VDJ junctions in type 1 diabetes patients.

The entirety of the isolated RNA underwent reverse transcription, so expressed TCRB transcripts were sequenced. Libraries were prepared by immunoSEQ multiplex PCR; TCRdb keeps only in-frame clonotypes and omits some of them. This sample has 130,000 to 150,000 clones, with 40% to 55% found just once. Staining for CD45RO/CCR7/CD25/CD127/CD95/CD27 allowed sorting of CD4+ naive, central memory, regulatory and stem cell-like memory cells. A note on this clone: The antigen remains unidentified.

The sequenced sample was Tregs from blood. This clonotype was sampled from a man aged 18-30 years in good health.

Written as DNA, the CDR3 is TGTGCCAGCAGCGCACGGGGGGAGAGTTATAATGAGCAGTTCTTC. Translating it yields CASSARGESYNEQFF. The chain couples TRBV9 to TRBJ2-1; 7 positions match TRBD2. Germline CDR1 reads SGDLS; CDR2 reads YYNGEE. V dropped 3 bases and J dropped 7; count of bases not matched to a gene: 10. The CDR3 runs to 15 residues.